Below, one T cell receptor beta chain is given with its context. Its antigen is unknown. The sample holds no much larger clone one base away, and base qualities are not on file. TCRbeta CDR3 regions were amplified from genomic DNA by means of the immunoSEQ Assay, a bias-controlled multiplex PCR. The published analysis was carried out like this. Nucleated cell counts per sample were estimated from amplification of reference gene primers within the assay. To quantify the absolute abundance of each unique TCRbeta CDR3 rearrangement, sequence reads were collapsed and filtered. For each sample, productive Simpson clonality was calculated as the square root of Simpson's diversity index over productive rearrangements. This is the immuneACCESS table as TCRdb keeps it, with only in-frame sequences that have V and J called. A part of the clones is gone; compared with another copy, unresolved V genes explain less than half, and the rest is unexplained. V and J calls plus clone size are reproduced from that table; the DNA served to infer D and trimming. This sample is represented by hundreds of thousands of clones; roughly 88% of them were singletons. The ten biggest clones cover approximately 10% of the sample.

These data originate in a study of blood T cell repertoires in COVID-19 (dated by TCRdb to about 2020). Regarding the research as a whole: Samples covering the acute and convalescent phases of COVID-19 were provided by collaborators in the United States, Italy and Spain. The material from the prospective study consisted of cDNA or gDNA derived from T cells, B-cell-depleted T cells, or PBMCs. Subjects who had been exposed to COVID-19, were actively infected with it, or had recovered from it provided the deeply sampled blood TCRbeta repertoires that made up the dataset. The repertoires were released in a freely available public database intended as a resource for research on the immune response to SARS-CoV-2. Samples came from the ongoing ImmuneRACE study (first 160 participants) plus 1,254 subjects from 6 global collaborators. Nearly every sample came with metadata listing a de-identified subject ID, COVID-19 status, age in years and sex. Where HLA class I and class II types were available, the types were taken from metadata supplied by the sample provider, not from assay-based typing.

Overall study outcomes, separate from this receptor: The quantity of clinical and demographic metadata differed by source and by participant and was supplied without curation.

There are 13 amino acids in the CDR3, from cysteine to phenylalanine inclusive. Only the CDR3 DNA stays, 39 bases, in frame from base 1. Reading the germline V gene gives CDR1 MNHEY and CDR2 SVGEGT. V and J lose 2 bases and 7 bases, and a span of 9 bases separates them. At one collaborating source in Seattle, patients were enrolled during active infection and were followed longitudinally through the course of disease. Collaborating institutions collected whole blood in K2EDTA tubes following their own protocols. For TCRbeta analysis, collaborators shipped samples in one of three forms: frozen whole blood, isolated PBMCs, or DNA extracted from either of those sample types.

Sequencing was carried out using peripheral blood. The chain links TRBV6-2 or TRBV6-3 with TRBJ1-5; no D gene call is confident. This TCR was sampled from a woman in her 70s with COVID-19, enrolled during active disease. The CDR3: CASSYSHSQPQHF. The base sequence is TGTGCCAGCAGTTACAGTCACTCCCAGCCCCAGCATTTT.